Listed below are T cell receptor beta chains from one sample, sequenced in a study of shared clonotypes between healthy human individuals. Assay used: immunoSEQ multiplex PCR; TCRdb lists only in-frame clones, some missing. Of approximately 2,000,000 clones listed, around 95% are singletons. Material: naive CD8+ T cells from PBMCs. These TCRs come from a man between 18 and 35 years old in good health. Some clones in this sample may be carry-over from other donors' samples. The CDR3 runs from the conserved cysteine through the conserved F or W. D genes are given only for firm matches. Where a row states a size, it is once, few, many or the class of an expanded clone; other rows omit it.

TGTGCCACCAGCAGAGATGGGACACTTACGAACGAGCAGTACTTC	CATSRDGTLTNEQYF	-	TRBJ2-7	TRBV15	-
TGTGCCAGCAGCTTGGTGGGGCTAAAGGCCACTGAAGCTTTCTTT	CASSLVGLKATEAFF	-	TRBJ1-1	TRBV5-6	few
TGTGCCAGCAGTGAAACGGGAAGCTCATTCTACGAGCAGTACTTC	CASSETGSSFYEQYF	-	TRBJ2-7	TRBV25-1	once
TGTGCCAGCAGTTTAAAAGGGGGACAGGGGTCCCACGAGCAGTACTTC	CASSLKGGQGSHEQYF	TRBD1	TRBJ2-7	TRBV28	-
TGTGCCAGCAGTTACTCGTCGGGCGAAAGCTCTGGGGCCAACGTCCTGACTTTC	CASSYSSGESSGANVLTF	-	TRBJ2-6	TRBV6-8	-
TGTGCCAGCAGCCGGGGGCAAGAAGCTTTCTTT	CASSRGQEAFF	-	TRBJ1-1	TRBV6-6	-
TGTGCCAGCACAAATGCCGAACAAGCCTACGAGCAGTACTTC	CASTNAEQAYEQYF	-	TRBJ2-7	TRBV7-9	-
TGTGCCAGTAGCCGGGGGCCAGTGAACACTGAAGCTTTCTTT	CASSRGPVNTEAFF	-	TRBJ1-1	TRBV19	few
TGTGCCAGCAGTGAACTTCGGAGTGCAACTAATGAAAAACTGTTTTTT	CASSELRSATNEKLFF	-	TRBJ1-4	TRBV6-1	-
TGTGCCAGCAGTTTCTCTAATGCTCTTACCTACGAGCAGTACTTC	CASSFSNALTYEQYF	-	TRBJ2-7	TRBV27	-
TGTGCCAGCAGTTTATTAGGGGCCAGAAATCCTACCTACAATGAGCAGTTCTTC	CASSLLGARNPTYNEQFF	-	TRBJ2-1	TRBV27	-
TGTGCCAGCAGCTTCCCCCCGGACCAGGAGCAGTACTTC	CASSFPPDQEQYF	-	TRBJ2-7	TRBV7-2	-
TGTGCCAGCACCCCGACAGGGAAATACACTGAAGCTTTCTTT	CASTPTGKYTEAFF	TRBD1	TRBJ1-1	TRBV28	once